This T cell receptor (beta chain) was found in a study of T-cell reconstitution after alpha-beta-depleted transplantation in children. This clonotype has more than one count but fewer than ten. The TCRbeta library was prepared with unique molecular identifiers. TCRdb itself ran the PCR reads through MiXCR, one entry per CDR3 protein. The table lists around 530,000 distinct CDR3 sequences, roughly 33% of them singletons, with 2% to 2.5% in the top ten. CDR3 length equals 14 residues. Looked up from germline, CDR1 is MDHEN and CDR2 is SYDVKM. V was trimmed by 4 bases and J by 0 bases, leaving 9 bases between them.

The receptor was derived from a human donor who donated a stem cell graft to a child with aplastic anemia. Sequenced here: PBMCs from the stem cell graft donor, sampled from the stem cell graft. V is TRBV28 and J is TRBJ1-1; D gene uncertain. CDR3 in amino acids: CASSSLPLNTEAFF. The CDR3 DNA is TGTGCCAGCAGTTCGCTCCCACTGAACACTGAAGCTTTCTTT. The full variable domain, with the rest looked up from reference TRBV28 and TRBJ1-1, is DVKVTQSSRYLVKRTGEKVFLECVQDMDHENMFWYRQDPGLGLRLIYFSYDVKMKEKGDIPEGYSVSREKKERFSLILESASTNQTSMYLCASSSLPLNTEAFFGQGTRLTVV.